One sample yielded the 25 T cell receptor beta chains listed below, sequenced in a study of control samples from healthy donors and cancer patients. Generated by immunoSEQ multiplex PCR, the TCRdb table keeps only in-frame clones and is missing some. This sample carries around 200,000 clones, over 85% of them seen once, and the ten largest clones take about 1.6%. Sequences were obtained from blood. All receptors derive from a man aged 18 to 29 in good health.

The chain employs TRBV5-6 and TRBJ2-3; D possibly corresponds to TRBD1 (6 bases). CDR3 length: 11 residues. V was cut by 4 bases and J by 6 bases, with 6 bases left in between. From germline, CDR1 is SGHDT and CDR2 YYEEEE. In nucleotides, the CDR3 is TGTGCCAGCAGCACAGGGGATACGCAGTATTTT. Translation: CASSTGDTQYF.

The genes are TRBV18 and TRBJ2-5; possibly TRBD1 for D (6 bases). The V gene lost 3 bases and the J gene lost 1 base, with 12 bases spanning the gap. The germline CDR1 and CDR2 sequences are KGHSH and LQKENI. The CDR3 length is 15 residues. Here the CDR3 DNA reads TGTGCCAGCTCACCTACTACAGGGTTCCAAGAGACCCAGTACTTC. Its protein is CASSPTTGFQETQYF.

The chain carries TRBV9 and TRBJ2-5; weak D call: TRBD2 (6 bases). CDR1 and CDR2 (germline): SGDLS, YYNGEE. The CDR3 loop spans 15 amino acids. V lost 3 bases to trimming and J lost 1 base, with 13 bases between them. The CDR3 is CASSARGSIQETQYF. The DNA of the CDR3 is TGTGCCAGCAGCGCCCGGGGGAGCATCCAAGAGACCCAGTACTTC.

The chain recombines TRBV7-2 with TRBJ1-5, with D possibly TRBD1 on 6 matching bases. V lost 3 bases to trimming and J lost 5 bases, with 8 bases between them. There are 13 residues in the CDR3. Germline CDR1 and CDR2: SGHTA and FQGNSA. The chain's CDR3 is CASSFSGDQPQHF. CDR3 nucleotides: TGTGCCAGCAGCTTTTCAGGGGATCAGCCCCAGCATTTT.

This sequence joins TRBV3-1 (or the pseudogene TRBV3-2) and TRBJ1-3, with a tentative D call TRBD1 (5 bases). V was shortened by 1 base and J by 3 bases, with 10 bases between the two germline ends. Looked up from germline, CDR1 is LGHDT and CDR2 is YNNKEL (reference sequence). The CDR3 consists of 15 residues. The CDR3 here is CASSQAGVDGNTIYF. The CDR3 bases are TGTGCCAGCAGCCAAGCGGGGGTGGATGGAAACACCATATATTTT.

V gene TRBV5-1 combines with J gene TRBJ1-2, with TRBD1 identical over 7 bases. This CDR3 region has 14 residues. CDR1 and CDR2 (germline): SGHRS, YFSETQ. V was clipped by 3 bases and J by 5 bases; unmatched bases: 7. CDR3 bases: TGCGCCAGCAGCTCAAGACAGGGAGAGTATGGCTACACCTTC. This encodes CASSSRQGEYGYTF.

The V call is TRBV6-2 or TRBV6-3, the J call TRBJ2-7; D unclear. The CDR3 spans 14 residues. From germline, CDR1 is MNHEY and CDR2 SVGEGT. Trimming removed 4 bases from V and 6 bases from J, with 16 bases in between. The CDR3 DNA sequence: TGTGCCAGCAGTTCGGACGCAGACGGCTCCGAGCAGTACTTC. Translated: CASSSDADGSEQYF.

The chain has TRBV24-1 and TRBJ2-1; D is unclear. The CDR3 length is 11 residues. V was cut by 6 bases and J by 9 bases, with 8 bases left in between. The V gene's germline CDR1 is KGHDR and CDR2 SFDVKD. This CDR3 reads CATSYVGEQFF. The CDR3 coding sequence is TGTGCCACCAGTTACGTTGGTGAGCAGTTCTTC.

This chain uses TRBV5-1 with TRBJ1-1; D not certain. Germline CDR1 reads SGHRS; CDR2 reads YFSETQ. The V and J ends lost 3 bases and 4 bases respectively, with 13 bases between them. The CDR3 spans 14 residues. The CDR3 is CASSSGSVSTEAFF. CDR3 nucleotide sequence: TGCGCCAGCAGCTCCGGATCCGTGAGCACTGAAGCTTTCTTT.

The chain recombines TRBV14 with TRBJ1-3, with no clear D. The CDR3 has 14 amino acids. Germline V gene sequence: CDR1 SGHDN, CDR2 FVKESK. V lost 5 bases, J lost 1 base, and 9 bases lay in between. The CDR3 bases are TGTGCCAGCAGCGCCCAGAAGTCTGGAAACACCATATATTTT. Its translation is CASSAQKSGNTIYF.

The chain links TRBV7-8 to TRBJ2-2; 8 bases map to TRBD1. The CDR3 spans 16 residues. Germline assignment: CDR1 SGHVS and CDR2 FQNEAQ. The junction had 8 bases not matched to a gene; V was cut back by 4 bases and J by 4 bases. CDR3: CASSSGQGRRTGELFF. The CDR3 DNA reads TGTGCCAGCAGCTCCGGACAGGGAAGACGCACCGGGGAGCTGTTTTTT.

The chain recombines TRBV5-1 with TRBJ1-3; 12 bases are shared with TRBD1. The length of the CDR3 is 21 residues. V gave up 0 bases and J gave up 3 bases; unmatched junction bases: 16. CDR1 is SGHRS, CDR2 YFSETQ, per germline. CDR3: CASSLGDSTGTGGEHGNTIYF. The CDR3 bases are TGCGCCAGCAGCTTGGGGGACTCCACCGGGACAGGGGGCGAACATGGAAACACCATATATTTT.

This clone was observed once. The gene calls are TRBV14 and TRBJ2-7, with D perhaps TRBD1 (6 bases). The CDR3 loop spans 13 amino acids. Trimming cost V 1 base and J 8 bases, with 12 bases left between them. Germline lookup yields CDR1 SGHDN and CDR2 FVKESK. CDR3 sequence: CASSQGTAFKQYF. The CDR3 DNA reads TGTGCCAGCAGCCAAGGGACAGCTTTCAAGCAGTACTTC. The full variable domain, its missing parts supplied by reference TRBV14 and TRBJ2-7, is EAGVTQFPSHSVIEKGQTVTLRCDPISGHDNLYWYRRVMGKEIKFLLHFVKESKQDESGMPNNRFLAERTGGTYSTLKVQPAELEDSGVYFCASSQGTAFKQYFGPGTRLTVT.

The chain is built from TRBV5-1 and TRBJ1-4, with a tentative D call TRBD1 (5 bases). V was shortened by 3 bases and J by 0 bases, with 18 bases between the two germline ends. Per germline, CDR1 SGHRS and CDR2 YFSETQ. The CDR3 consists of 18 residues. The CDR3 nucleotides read TGCGCCAGCAGCTACTCTAAGGGACCGCGTGCAACTAATGAAAAACTGTTTTTT. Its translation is CASSYSKGPRATNEKLFF.

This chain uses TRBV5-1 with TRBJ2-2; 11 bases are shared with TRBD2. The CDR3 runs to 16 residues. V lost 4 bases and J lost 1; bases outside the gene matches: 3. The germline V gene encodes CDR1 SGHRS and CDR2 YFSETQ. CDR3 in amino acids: CASSPSGGLNTGELFF. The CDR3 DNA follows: TGCGCCAGCAGCCCTAGCGGGGGGCTGAACACCGGGGAGCTGTTTTTT.

The CDR3 sequence is CASSLQAGNNYGYTF. The CDR3 DNA is TGTGCCAGCAGTTTACAGGCAGGGAATAACTATGGCTACACCTTC. The chain carries TRBV27 and TRBJ1-2; TRBD1 is a possible D gene (5 bases). This CDR3 is built from 15 residues. Looked up from germline, CDR1 is MNHEY and CDR2 is SMNVEV (reference sequence). V was clipped by 2 bases and J by 1 base, with 11 bases between them.

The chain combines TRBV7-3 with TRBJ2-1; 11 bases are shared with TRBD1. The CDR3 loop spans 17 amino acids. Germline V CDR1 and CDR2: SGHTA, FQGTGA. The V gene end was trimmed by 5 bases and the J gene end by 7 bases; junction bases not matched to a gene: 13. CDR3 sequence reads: CASSGPVGTGGRNEQFF. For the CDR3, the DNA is TGTGCCAGCAGCGGCCCGGTTGGGACAGGGGGTAGGAATGAGCAGTTCTTC.

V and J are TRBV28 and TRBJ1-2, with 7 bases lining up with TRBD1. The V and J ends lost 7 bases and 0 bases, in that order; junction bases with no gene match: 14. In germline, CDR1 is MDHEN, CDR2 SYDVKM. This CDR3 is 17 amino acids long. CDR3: CASKGHPTGASNYGYTF. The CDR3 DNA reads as TGTGCCAGCAAGGGGCACCCAACAGGGGCCTCTAACTATGGCTACACCTTC.

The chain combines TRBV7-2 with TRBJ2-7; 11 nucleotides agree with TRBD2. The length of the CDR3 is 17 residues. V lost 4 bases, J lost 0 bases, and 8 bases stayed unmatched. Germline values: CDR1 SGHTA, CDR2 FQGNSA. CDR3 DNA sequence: TGTGCCAGCAGCTCCGGGACTAGCGGATTAATCTCCTACGAGCAGTACTTC. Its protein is CASSSGTSGLISYEQYF.

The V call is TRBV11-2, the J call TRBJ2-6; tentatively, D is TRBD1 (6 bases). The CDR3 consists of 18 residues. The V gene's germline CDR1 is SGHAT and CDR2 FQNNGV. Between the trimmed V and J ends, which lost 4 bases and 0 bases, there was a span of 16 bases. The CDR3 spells CASSSQGRRLSGANVLTF. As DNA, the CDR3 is TGTGCCAGCAGCTCTCAGGGGAGACGGCTCTCTGGGGCCAACGTCCTGACTTTC.

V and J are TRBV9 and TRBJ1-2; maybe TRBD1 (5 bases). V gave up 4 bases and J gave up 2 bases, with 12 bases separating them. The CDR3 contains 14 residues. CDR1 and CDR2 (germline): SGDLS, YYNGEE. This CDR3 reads CASSPTGENYGYTF. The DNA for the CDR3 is TGTGCCAGCAGCCCAACAGGTGAAAACTATGGCTACACCTTC.

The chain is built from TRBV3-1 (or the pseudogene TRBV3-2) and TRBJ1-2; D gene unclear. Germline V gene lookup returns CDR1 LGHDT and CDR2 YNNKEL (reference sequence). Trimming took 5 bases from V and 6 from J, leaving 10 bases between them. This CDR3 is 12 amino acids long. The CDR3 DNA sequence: TGTGCCAGCAGCACGGCGGTCCATGGCTACACCTTC. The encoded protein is CASSTAVHGYTF.

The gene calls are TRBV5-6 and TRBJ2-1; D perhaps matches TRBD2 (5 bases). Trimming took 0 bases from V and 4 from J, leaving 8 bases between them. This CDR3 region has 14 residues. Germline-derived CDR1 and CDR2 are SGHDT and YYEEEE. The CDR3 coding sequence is TGTGCCAGCAGCTTGGGCGGGCTTTACAATGAGCAGTTCTTC. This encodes CASSLGGLYNEQFF.

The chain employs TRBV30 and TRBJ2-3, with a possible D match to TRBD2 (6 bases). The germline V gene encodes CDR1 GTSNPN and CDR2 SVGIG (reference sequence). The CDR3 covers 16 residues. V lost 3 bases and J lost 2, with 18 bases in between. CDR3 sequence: CAWSAGTAPLTDTQYF. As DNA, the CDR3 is TGTGCCTGGAGCGCGGGGACTGCCCCCCTCACAGATACGCAGTATTTT.

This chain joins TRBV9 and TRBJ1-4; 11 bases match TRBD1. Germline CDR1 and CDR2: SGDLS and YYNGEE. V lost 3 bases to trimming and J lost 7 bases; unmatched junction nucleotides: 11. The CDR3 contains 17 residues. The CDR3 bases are TGTGCCAGCAGCGCGCCTAGGACAGGGGGCAGGAGTGAAAAACTGTTTTTT. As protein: CASSAPRTGGRSEKLFF.